This T cell receptor beta chain emerged from a study of cytomegalovirus exposure and HLA in healthy donors. Regarding the study as a whole: DRB1 showed the most TCR associations and HLA-C the fewest in a later analysis, as rates varied by HLA locus. A later analysis found common viral pathogens apparently linked to several of the most significant clusters.

As to this clone: Antigen specificity is unknown.

CDR1 is ENHRY, CDR2 SYGVKD, per germline. The germline V and J ends were trimmed by 6 bases and 7 bases, with 16 bases remaining between them. The CDR3 runs to 14 residues. PCR amplification relied on 60 Vbeta primers (plus 13 Jbeta primers). Clones were read by immunoSEQ multiplex PCR, and TCRdb kept only the in-frame ones, dropping some. Altogether roughly 200,000 clones are present, approximately 84% being singletons, with the ten largest covering 0.58%. V usage is TRBV10-3 and J usage is TRBJ1-5; possibly TRBD1 for D (5 bases). What was sequenced was PBMCs. This TCR was sampled from a woman aged 40 to 50 in good health and CMV-seronegative. The CDR3 DNA is TGTGCCATCAGACAACCACAGGTAAACCAGCCCCAGCATTTT. Protein product: CAIRQPQVNQPQHF.